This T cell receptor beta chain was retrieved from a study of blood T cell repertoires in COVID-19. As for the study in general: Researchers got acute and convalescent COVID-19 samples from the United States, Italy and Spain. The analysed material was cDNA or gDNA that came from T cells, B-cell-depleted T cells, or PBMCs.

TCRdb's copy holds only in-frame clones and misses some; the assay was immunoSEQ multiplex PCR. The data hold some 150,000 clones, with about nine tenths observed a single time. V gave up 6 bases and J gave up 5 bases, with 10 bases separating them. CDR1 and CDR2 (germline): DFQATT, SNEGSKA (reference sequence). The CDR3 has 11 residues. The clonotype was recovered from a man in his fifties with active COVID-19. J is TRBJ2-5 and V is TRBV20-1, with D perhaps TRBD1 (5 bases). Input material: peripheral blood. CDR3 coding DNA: TGCAGTGCCAATAAGGGGGAGACCCAGTACTTC. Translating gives CSANKGETQYF.